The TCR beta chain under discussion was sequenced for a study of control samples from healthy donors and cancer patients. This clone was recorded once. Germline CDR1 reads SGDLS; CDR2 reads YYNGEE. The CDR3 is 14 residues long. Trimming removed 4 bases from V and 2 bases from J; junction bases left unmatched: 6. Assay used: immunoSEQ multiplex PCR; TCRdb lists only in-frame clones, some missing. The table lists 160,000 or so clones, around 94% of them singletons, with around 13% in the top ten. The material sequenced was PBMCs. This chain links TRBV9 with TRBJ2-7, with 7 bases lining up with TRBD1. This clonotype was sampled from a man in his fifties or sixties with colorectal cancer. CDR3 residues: CASSTTGDPYEQYF. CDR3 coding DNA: TGTGCCAGCAGCACCACAGGGGACCCCTACGAGCAGTACTTC. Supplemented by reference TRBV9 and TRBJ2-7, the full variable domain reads DSGVTQTPKHLITATGQRVTLRCSPRSGDLSVYWYQQSLDQGLQFLIQYYNGEERAKGNILERFSAQQFPDLHSELNLSSLELGDSALYFCASSTTGDPYEQYFGPGTRLTVT.